This is a list of T cell receptor beta chains from one sample in a study of PD-L1 blockade in urothelial cancer. The table came from immunoSEQ multiplex PCR; TCRdb's copy has only in-frame clones and leaves some out. The repertoire includes 50,000 or so clones, approximately 84% of them detected once, and around 9.3% sits in the top ten. Specimen: PBMCs, collected around atezolizumab (anti-PD-L1) treatment. The receptor set was obtained from a man aged 55 to 70 with urothelial cancer. CDR3s include the opening cysteine and the closing phenylalanine or tryptophan. The D gene is left open where the match is weak.

v_call: TRBV19; j_call: TRBJ2-3; d_call: .; cdr3_nt: TGTGCCAGCCAGAGGGGGTCGGGTTCCACAGATACGCAGTATTTT; cdr3_aa: CASQRGSGSTDTQYF
v_call: TRBV11-3; j_call: TRBJ2-7; d_call: .; cdr3_nt: TGTGCCAGCAGCTTAGAAGCGGGTAACGAGCAGTACTTC; cdr3_aa: CASSLEAGNEQYF
v_call: TRBV19; j_call: TRBJ1-1; d_call: .; cdr3_nt: TGTGCCAGTAGTATCGATACTCCGGGTAAGCTATACGTCGCTGAAGCTTTCTTT; cdr3_aa: CASSIDTPGKLYVAEAFF
v_call: TRBV19; j_call: TRBJ1-5; d_call: .; cdr3_nt: TGTGCCAGTAGCCTCCGCGGGGATCAGCCCCAGCATTTT; cdr3_aa: CASSLRGDQPQHF
v_call: TRBV19; j_call: TRBJ1-1; d_call: TRBD1; cdr3_nt: TGTGCCAGTAGTCCGCAGGGGGGCCACACTGAAGCTTTCTTT; cdr3_aa: CASSPQGGHTEAFF
v_call: TRBV11-3; j_call: TRBJ2-7; d_call: TRBD1; cdr3_nt: TGTGCCAGCAGCTCGTTGACCGGGACAGGGCATCAGCAGTACTTC; cdr3_aa: CASSSLTGTGHQQYF
v_call: TRBV9; j_call: TRBJ2-1; d_call: TRBD1; cdr3_nt: TGTGCCAGCAGCCCCCCTACAGGGGGATCCTACAATGAGCAGTTCTTC; cdr3_aa: CASSPPTGGSYNEQFF
v_call: TRBV19; j_call: TRBJ1-6; d_call: .; cdr3_nt: TGTGCCAGTCGGTTCCGAGCTAGCTCCTATAATTCACCCCTCCACTTT; cdr3_aa: CASRFRASSYNSPLHF
v_call: TRBV14; j_call: TRBJ2-1; d_call: .; cdr3_nt: TGTGCCAGCAGCCAATCAGGAATGCATGAGCAGTTCTTC; cdr3_aa: CASSQSGMHEQFF
v_call: TRBV4-3; j_call: TRBJ2-2; d_call: .; cdr3_nt: TGCGCCAGCAGCCAAGGAAAAACATCCGGGGAGCTGTTTTTT; cdr3_aa: CASSQGKTSGELFF
v_call: TRBV14; j_call: TRBJ2-1; d_call: .; cdr3_nt: TGTGCCAGCAGCCAAGGACTTCCGAGGAATGAGCAGTTCTTC; cdr3_aa: CASSQGLPRNEQFF
v_call: TRBV4-3; j_call: TRBJ1-1; d_call: .; cdr3_nt: TGCGCCAGCAGCCAAGGGCAGGGGCAGGGGAGCACTGAAGCTTTCTTT; cdr3_aa: CASSQGQGQGSTEAFF
v_call: TRBV5-1; j_call: TRBJ2-3; d_call: TRBD1; cdr3_nt: TGCGCCAGCAGCTCACAGGGGAGAACTAGCACAGATACGCAGTATTTT; cdr3_aa: CASSSQGRTSTDTQYF
v_call: TRBV5-4; j_call: TRBJ2-5; d_call: TRBD1; cdr3_nt: TGTGCCAGCAGCGAACGGACAGGGAAAGAGACCCAGTACTTC; cdr3_aa: CASSERTGKETQYF
v_call: TRBV5-6; j_call: TRBJ2-3; d_call: TRBD2; cdr3_nt: TGTGCCAGCAGCCACGCCCGGGGTAGCGGGAAACGCACAGATACGCAGTATTTT; cdr3_aa: CASSHARGSGKRTDTQYF
v_call: TRBV29-1; j_call: TRBJ2-1; d_call: .; cdr3_nt: TGCAGCGTCGGAGACAGACCCTTTTTCAATGAGCAGTTCTTC; cdr3_aa: CSVGDRPFFNEQFF
v_call: TRBV4-3; j_call: TRBJ2-1; d_call: TRBD1; cdr3_nt: TGCGCCAGCAGCCACGCGGACAGGGTAACGCGAAATGAGCAGTTCTTC; cdr3_aa: CASSHADRVTRNEQFF